The subject of this entry is one T cell receptor beta chain. In the original workflow: The authors estimated nucleated cell counts from reference gene primer amplification. Clones were sequenced by immunoSEQ multiplex PCR, and TCRdb holds only the in-frame ones, with some missing. V, J and clone size derive from that table, while D and trimming were established from the DNA sequence. Among about 46,000 clones listed, about nine tenths were seen once. This sample was included in a study of blood T cell repertoires in COVID-19. At the level of the study: Samples representing acute and convalescent COVID-19 were sourced from the United States, Italy and Spain. Sources were T cells, B-cell-depleted T cells, or PBMCs; the material itself was cDNA or gDNA.

Germline trimming cut 0 bases from V and 4 bases from J; bases unmatched to any gene: 7. Germline CDR1 is MRHNA and CDR2 is SNTAGT. There are 16 residues in the CDR3. Sequenced: peripheral blood. The rearrangement links TRBV6-4 to TRBJ2-3; 7 bases map to TRBD2. The TCR originated in a human donor in a cohort sampled during active COVID-19. The CDR3 spells CASSDSASAGADTQYF. The CDR3 nucleotides are TGTGCCAGCAGTGACTCAGCTAGCGCGGGGGCAGATACGCAGTATTTT.